This passage covers 2 T cell receptor beta chains from one sample sequenced in a study of blood T cell repertoires in COVID-19. Clones were read by immunoSEQ multiplex PCR, and TCRdb kept only the in-frame ones, dropping some. Of 100,000 or so clones detected, roughly 87% appear once; the ten largest clones hold around 6.5%. Sequences were obtained from peripheral blood. These receptors all stem from a woman in her fifties or sixties with acute or convalescent COVID-19.

In its sample, this clone was seen a few times. J is TRBJ2-7 and V is TRBV6-1; no definite D call. Germline V gene lookup returns CDR1 MNHNS and CDR2 SASEGT. The CDR3 extends over 15 amino acids. Trimming left V 0 bases short and J 3 bases short, with 12 bases between. For the CDR3, the DNA is TGTGCCAGCAGTGAAGCGTTAAGCTCTCACTACGAGCAGTACGTC. Translated: CASSEALSSHYEQYV.

This clone was counted between two and nine times. The gene calls are TRBV5-1 and TRBJ1-1; D is unresolved. V gave up 4 bases and J gave up 2 bases, with 12 bases separating them. Germline values: CDR1 SGHRS, CDR2 YFSETQ. CDR3 length equals 14 residues. CDR3 in amino acids: CASSPLRQNTEAFF. The CDR3, as DNA: TGCGCCAGCAGCCCGTTGCGGCAAAACACTGAAGCTTTCTTT.